The sequence of this TCR beta chain was determined in a study of Ad26.COV2.S vaccination and SARS-CoV-2 variants. As to treatment: some 20 received Ad26.COV2.S at low or high dose, single or two shots; about 5 received placebo; per-sample allocation not given. Sampling was performed 63 days after the first vaccine or placebo injection. Measured with immunoSEQ multiplex PCR; TCRdb has only the in-frame clones, and not every one. The repertoire holds approximately 280,000 clones, with over 75% as singletons. The CDR3 is 18 amino acids. J was trimmed by 1 base and V by 7 bases; bases with no gene match: 8. Germline loops: CDR1 SGHRS, CDR2 YFSETQ.

This clonotype was obtained from a person aged 18-60 years who received the Ad26.COV2.S COVID-19 vaccine or a placebo. The specimen was peripheral blood, collected in a trial of Ad26.COV2.S vaccine versus placebo. The chain is built from TRBV5-1 and TRBJ2-6; TRBD2 agrees at 13 bases. The CDR3 loop is CASGWGLAGSSGANVLTF. The CDR3 nucleotides are TGCGCCAGCGGCTGGGGACTAGCGGGGTCTTCTGGGGCCAACGTCCTGACTTTC.